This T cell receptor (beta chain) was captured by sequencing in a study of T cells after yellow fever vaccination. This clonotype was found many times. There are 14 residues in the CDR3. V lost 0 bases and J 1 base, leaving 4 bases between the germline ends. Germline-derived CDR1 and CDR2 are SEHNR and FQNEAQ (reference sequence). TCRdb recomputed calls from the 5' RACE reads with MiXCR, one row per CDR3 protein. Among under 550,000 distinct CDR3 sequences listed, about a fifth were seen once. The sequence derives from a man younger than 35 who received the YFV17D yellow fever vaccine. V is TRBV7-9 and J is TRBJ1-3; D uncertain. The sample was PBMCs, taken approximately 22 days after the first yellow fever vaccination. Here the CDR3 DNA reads TGTGCCAGCAGCTTAGCCGTTTCTGGAAACACCATATATTTT. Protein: CASSLAVSGNTIYF.